This is a list of T cell receptor beta chains from one sample in a study of cytomegalovirus exposure and HLA in healthy donors. The assay was immunoSEQ multiplex PCR, and TCRdb's table has in-frame clones only and misses some. Seen here are about 170,000 clones, about 75% observed once, and the top ten hold more than 0.75%. The sequenced sample was PBMCs. All receptors come from a woman aged 50 to 65 in good health and CMV-seropositive. The CDR3 runs from the conserved cysteine through the conserved F or W. The D gene is left open where the match is weak. Size is omitted from some rows. Given values are once, few, many or a class for expanded clones.

CDR3	DNA	J	V	size	D
CAISGGRVGYTF	TGTGCCATCAGTGGGGGGCGTGTTGGCTACACCTTC	TRBJ1-2	TRBV10-3	few	.
CAWTPGQGGNSPLHF	TGTGCCTGGACCCCGGGACAGGGGGGGAATTCACCCCTCCACTTT	TRBJ1-6	TRBV30	.	TRBD1
CATSSVGGAYEQYF	TGTGCCACCAGCAGCGTCGGGGGGGCCTACGAGCAGTACTTC	TRBJ2-7	TRBV15	.	TRBD2
CAISGTGETGELFF	TGTGCCATCAGCGGGACAGGCGAAACCGGGGAGCTGTTTTTT	TRBJ2-2	TRBV10-3	.	TRBD1
CAISDFTSGEQYF	TGTGCCATCAGTGACTTCACTAGCGGCGAGCAGTACTTC	TRBJ2-7	TRBV10-3	.	TRBD2
CASKTGTEAFF	TGTGCCAGCAAAACAGGGACTGAAGCTTTCTTT	TRBJ1-1	TRBV2	few	.
CASTRGGVEQFF	TGTGCCAGCACCCGGGGGGGAGTCGAGCAGTTCTTC	TRBJ2-1	TRBV7-8	.	TRBD2
CASSQDLGGGNQPQHF	TGCGCCAGCAGCCAAGATCTGGGAGGGGGTAATCAGCCCCAGCATTTT	TRBJ1-5	TRBV4-1	.	.
CASSPLGTGSNQPQHF	TGTGCCAGCAGCCCCCTGGGGACAGGTAGCAATCAGCCCCAGCATTTT	TRBJ1-5	TRBV7-9	.	TRBD1
CASSSPLPPNEQFF	TGTGCCAGCAGCTCCCCCCTCCCCCCGAATGAGCAGTTCTTC	TRBJ2-1	TRBV7-9	.	.
CASSIGSRSGNTIYF	TGTGCCAGTAGTATCGGGTCCCGATCTGGAAACACCATATATTTT	TRBJ1-3	TRBV19	.	.
CASSQEPTSGVTYEQYF	TGCGCCAGCAGCCAAGAGCCGACTAGCGGGGTCACCTACGAGCAGTACTTC	TRBJ2-7	TRBV4-1	.	TRBD2
CASSLLCRTSSGNTIYF	TGTGCCAGCAGCTTACTGTGTCGGACTAGCTCTGGAAACACCATATATTTT	TRBJ1-3	TRBV11-3	.	.
CASSLAQGEAFF	TGTGCCAGCAGCTTAGCTCAGGGGGAAGCTTTCTTT	TRBJ1-1	TRBV7-2	.	.
CASSVRLAGGPGAKNIQYF	TGTGCCAGCAGTGTGCGACTAGCGGGAGGGCCGGGGGCCAAAAACATTCAGTACTTC	TRBJ2-4	TRBV2	.	TRBD2
CASGTGGTEAFF	TGCGCCAGCGGGACAGGGGGCACTGAAGCTTTCTTT	TRBJ1-1	TRBV10-2	.	TRBD1
CASSDLLAMSKQFF	TGTGCCAGCAGTGACTTGCTAGCAATGAGTAAGCAGTTCTTC	TRBJ2-1	TRBV2	.	.
CASSGQGSGEQYF	TGCGCCAGCAGCGGACAGGGGAGCGGCGAGCAGTACTTC	TRBJ2-7	TRBV5-1	.	TRBD1
CASSKGLAGGRETQYF	TGTGCCAGCAGTAAGGGACTAGCGGGGGGGCGTGAGACCCAGTACTTC	TRBJ2-5	TRBV28	.	TRBD2
CASSKTSGRSNEQFF	TGTGCCAGCAGTAAGACTAGCGGCCGCTCAAATGAGCAGTTCTTC	TRBJ2-1	TRBV2	.	TRBD2
CASSTHRIIYNEQFF	TGCGCCAGCAGCACCCACAGGATAATCTACAATGAGCAGTTCTTC	TRBJ2-1	TRBV10-2	once	.
CASGTTDYPELFF	TGCGCCAGCGGAACAACGGACTACCCGGAGCTGTTTTTT	TRBJ2-2	TRBV5-1	.	.
CASSWGDRGLNNEQFF	TGCGCCAGCAGCTGGGGGGATAGGGGTTTAAACAATGAGCAGTTCTTC	TRBJ2-1	TRBV5-1	once	.
CASSVGLTYNEQFF	TGTGCCAGCAGCGTCGGTCTGACCTACAATGAGCAGTTCTTC	TRBJ2-1	TRBV9	once	.
CASSPLTGATGELFF	TGTGCCAGCAGTCCACTGACAGGGGCCACCGGGGAGCTGTTTTTT	TRBJ2-2	TRBV27	.	TRBD1
CASSFQWDRGNEQYF	TGTGCCAGCAGTTTCCAGTGGGACAGGGGCAACGAGCAGTACTTC	TRBJ2-7	TRBV28	.	TRBD1
CATTWPDGNSPLHF	TGTGCCACCACCTGGCCTGACGGGAATTCACCCCTCCACTTT	TRBJ1-6	TRBV28	.	.
CASRDRGLAFF	TGCGCCAGCAGAGACAGGGGGCTGGCTTTCTTT	TRBJ1-1	TRBV10-2	few	TRBD1
CASSWQGQGDGELFF	TGCGCCAGCAGCTGGCAGGGACAGGGCGATGGGGAGCTGTTTTTT	TRBJ2-2	TRBV5-1	.	TRBD1
CASSFSEGAGGYTF	TGTGCCAGCAGCTTTAGTGAGGGGGCTGGTGGCTACACCTTC	TRBJ1-2	TRBV5-4	.	TRBD1
CASSFQGIGTEAFF	TGTGCCAGCAGCTTCCAGGGTATTGGGACTGAAGCTTTCTTT	TRBJ1-1	TRBV7-3	.	.
CASRAGEVNTEAFF	TGTGCCAGCAGAGCCGGGGAGGTGAACACTGAAGCTTTCTTT	TRBJ1-1	TRBV2	.	.
CASSLHREPLGTEAFF	TGCGCCAGCAGCTTACACAGGGAACCCTTGGGCACTGAAGCTTTCTTT	TRBJ1-1	TRBV5-1	.	.
CASSFDRGGYNEQFF	TGTGCCAGCAGCTTTGACAGGGGCGGTTACAATGAGCAGTTCTTC	TRBJ2-1	TRBV5-4	.	TRBD1
CASSQQGVRNTEAFF	TGTGCCAGCAGCCAACAGGGGGTAAGAAACACTGAAGCTTTCTTT	TRBJ1-1	TRBV14	few	TRBD1
CASSLGATQAYEQYF	TGTGCCAGCAGCTTAGGTGCGACCCAGGCCTACGAGCAGTACTTC	TRBJ2-7	TRBV7-2	.	.
CASRTDRNGYTF	TGTGCCAGCAGGACCGACAGGAATGGCTACACCTTC	TRBJ1-2	TRBV5-4	.	.
CASTGGAGNSPLHF	TGCGCCAGCACGGGGGGGGCGGGTAATTCACCCCTCCACTTT	TRBJ1-6	TRBV10-2	.	.
CASSYFGSTQPQHF	TGTGCCAGCAGTTATTTTGGCAGTACTCAGCCCCAGCATTTT	TRBJ1-5	TRBV6-6	few	.
CASSYTARTGKANVLTF	TGTGCCAGCAGCTATACCGCTAGGACAGGAAAGGCCAACGTCCTGACTTTC	TRBJ2-6	TRBV7-9	.	TRBD1
CATSRDGRGGYTF	TGTGCCACCAGCAGAGATGGCAGGGGTGGCTACACCTTC	TRBJ1-2	TRBV15	.	.
CASSFSYSGTGVWRGNSPLHF	TGTGCCAGCAGTTTTTCTTATTCCGGGACAGGGGTCTGGCGGGGCAATTCACCCCTCCACTTT	TRBJ1-6	TRBV28	.	TRBD1
CASSDRTGGLPQYF	TGTGCCAGCAGTGATAGGACAGGGGGCTTGCCCCAGTACTTC	TRBJ2-5	TRBV2	.	TRBD1
CASSSGLAGGRLEQFF	TGTGCCAGCAGCTCAGGACTAGCGGGGGGAAGACTGGAGCAGTTCTTC	TRBJ2-1	TRBV6-4	few	TRBD2
CASSSPGLAGSGEQFF	TGCGCCAGCAGCTCTCCGGGACTAGCGGGTTCGGGTGAGCAGTTCTTC	TRBJ2-1	TRBV5-1	.	TRBD2
CASSYSVRMTNEKLFF	TGTGCCAGCAGTTACTCCGTCAGGATGACTAATGAAAAACTGTTTTTT	TRBJ1-4	TRBV6-5	few	.
CASRRQATNEKLFF	TGCGCCAGCAGAAGGCAGGCAACTAATGAAAAACTGTTTTTT	TRBJ1-4	TRBV5-1	few	.
CASSQGLGPETQYF	TGTGCCAGCAGCCAGGGCTTGGGGCCGGAGACCCAGTACTTC	TRBJ2-5	TRBV7-6	.	.
CASSPDGNNQPQHF	TGTGCCAGCAGTCCAGACGGGAACAATCAGCCCCAGCATTTT	TRBJ1-5	TRBV27	.	.
CASSDRVDGYTF	TGTGCCAGCAGTGACAGGGTGGATGGCTACACCTTC	TRBJ1-2	TRBV6-1	.	.
CASRADTHEQYF	TGTGCCAGCAGGGCGGACACCCACGAGCAGTACTTC	TRBJ2-7	TRBV6-1	.	.
CASSQGWSSYEQYF	TGCGCCAGCAGCCAAGGTTGGAGCTCCTACGAGCAGTACTTC	TRBJ2-7	TRBV4-1	.	.
CATSRDLGGETQYF	TGTGCCACCAGCAGAGATCTTGGCGGGGAGACCCAGTACTTC	TRBJ2-5	TRBV15	.	.
CASSPGTAQETQYF	TGCGCCAGCAGCCCGGGGACAGCCCAAGAGACCCAGTACTTC	TRBJ2-5	TRBV5-1	once	TRBD1